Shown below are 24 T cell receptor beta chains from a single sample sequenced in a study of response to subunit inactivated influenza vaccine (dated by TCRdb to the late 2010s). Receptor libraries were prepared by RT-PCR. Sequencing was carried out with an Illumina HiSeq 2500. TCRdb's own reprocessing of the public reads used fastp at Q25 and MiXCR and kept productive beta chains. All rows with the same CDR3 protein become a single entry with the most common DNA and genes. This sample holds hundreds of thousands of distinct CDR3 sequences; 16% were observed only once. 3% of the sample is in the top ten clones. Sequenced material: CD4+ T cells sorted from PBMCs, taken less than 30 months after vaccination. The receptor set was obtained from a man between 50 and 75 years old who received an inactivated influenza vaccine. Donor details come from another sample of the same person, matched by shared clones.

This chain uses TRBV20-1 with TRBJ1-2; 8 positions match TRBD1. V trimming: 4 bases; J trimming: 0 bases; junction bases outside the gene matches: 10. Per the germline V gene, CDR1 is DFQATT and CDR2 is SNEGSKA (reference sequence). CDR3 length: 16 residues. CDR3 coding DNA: TGCAGTGCTACCCGGACAGGGAATCCGGCTAACTATGGCTACACCTTC. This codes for CSATRTGNPANYGYTF.

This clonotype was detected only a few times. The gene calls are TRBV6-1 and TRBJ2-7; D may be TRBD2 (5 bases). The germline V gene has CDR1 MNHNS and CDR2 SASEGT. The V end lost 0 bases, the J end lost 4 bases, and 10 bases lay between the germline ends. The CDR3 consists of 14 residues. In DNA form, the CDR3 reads TGTGCCAGCAGTGAAGCGGGGAGAGGGTACGAGCAGTACTTC. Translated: CASSEAGRGYEQYF.

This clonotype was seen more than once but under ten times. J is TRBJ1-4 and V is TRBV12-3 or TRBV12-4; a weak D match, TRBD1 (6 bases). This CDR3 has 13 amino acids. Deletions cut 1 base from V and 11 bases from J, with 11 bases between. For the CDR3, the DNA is TGTGCCAGCAGTTTAGGACCTCAGGGGAAACTGTTTTTT. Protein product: CASSLGPQGKLFF.

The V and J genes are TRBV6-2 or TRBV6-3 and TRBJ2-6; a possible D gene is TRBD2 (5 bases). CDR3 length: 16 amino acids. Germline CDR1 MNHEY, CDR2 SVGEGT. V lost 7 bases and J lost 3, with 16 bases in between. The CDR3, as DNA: TGTGCCAGCATCAAGGGTGGGAGTGGTGGGGCCAACGTCCTGACTTTC. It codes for CASIKGGSGGANVLTF.

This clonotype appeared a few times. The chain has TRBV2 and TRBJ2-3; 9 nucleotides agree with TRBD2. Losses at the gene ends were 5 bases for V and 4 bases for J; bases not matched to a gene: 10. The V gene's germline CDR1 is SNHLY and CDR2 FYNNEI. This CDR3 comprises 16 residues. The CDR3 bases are TGTGCCAGCAGTCTAGTGACTAGCGGATATGCAGATACGCAGTATTTT. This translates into CASSLVTSGYADTQYF.

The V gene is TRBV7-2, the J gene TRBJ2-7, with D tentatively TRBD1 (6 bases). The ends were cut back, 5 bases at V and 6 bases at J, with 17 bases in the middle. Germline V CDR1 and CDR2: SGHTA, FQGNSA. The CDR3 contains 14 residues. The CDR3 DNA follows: TGTGCCAGCAGCGACACTGGGGGCAGGGCCGAGCAGTACTTC. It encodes CASSDTGGRAEQYF.

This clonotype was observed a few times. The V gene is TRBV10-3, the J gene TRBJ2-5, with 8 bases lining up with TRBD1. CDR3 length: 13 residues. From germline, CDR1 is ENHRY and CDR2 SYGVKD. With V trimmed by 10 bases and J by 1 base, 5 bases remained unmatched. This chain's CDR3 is CATGQGGQETQYF. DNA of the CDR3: TGTGCCACAGGACAGGGCGGCCAAGAGACCCAGTACTTC.

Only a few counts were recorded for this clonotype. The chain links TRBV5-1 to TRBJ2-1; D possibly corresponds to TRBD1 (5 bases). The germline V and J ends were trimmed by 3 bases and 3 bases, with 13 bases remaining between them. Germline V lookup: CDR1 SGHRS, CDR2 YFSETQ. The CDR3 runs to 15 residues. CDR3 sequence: CASSWGNSIYNEQFF. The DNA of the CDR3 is TGCGCCAGCAGCTGGGGCAACAGCATCTACAATGAGCAGTTCTTC.

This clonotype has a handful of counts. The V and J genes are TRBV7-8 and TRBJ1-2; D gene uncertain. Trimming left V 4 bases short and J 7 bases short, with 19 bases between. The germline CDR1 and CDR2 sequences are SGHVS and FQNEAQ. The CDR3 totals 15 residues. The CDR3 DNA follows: TGTGCCAGCAGCTCCCCCCTGAGGGCAGATATTGGCTACACCTTC. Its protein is CASSSPLRADIGYTF.

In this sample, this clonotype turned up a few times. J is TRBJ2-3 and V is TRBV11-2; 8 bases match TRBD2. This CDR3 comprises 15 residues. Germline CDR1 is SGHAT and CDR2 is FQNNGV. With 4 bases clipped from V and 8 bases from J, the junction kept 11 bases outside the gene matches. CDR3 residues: CASSSLAGQISTQYF. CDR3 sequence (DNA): TGTGCCAGCAGCTCCTTAGCGGGGCAGATATCTACGCAGTATTTT. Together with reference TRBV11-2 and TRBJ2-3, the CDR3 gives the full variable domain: EAGVAQSPRYKIIEKRQSVAFWCNPISGHATLYWYQQILGQGPKLLIQFQNNGVVDDSQLPKDRFSAERLKGVDSTLKIQPAKLEDSAVYLCASSSLAGQISTQYFGPGTRLTVL.

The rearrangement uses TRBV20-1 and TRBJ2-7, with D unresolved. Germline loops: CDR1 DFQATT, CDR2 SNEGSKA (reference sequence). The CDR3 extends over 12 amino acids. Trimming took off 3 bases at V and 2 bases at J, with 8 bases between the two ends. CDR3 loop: CSASLATYEQYF. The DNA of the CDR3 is TGCAGTGCTAGTTTAGCCACCTACGAGCAGTACTTC.

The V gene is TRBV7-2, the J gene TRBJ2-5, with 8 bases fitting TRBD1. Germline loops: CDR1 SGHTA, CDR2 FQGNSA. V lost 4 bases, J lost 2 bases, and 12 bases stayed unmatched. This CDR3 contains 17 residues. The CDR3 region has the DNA TGTGCCAGCAGCTCCGGGAACGGACAGGGTTGGCAAGAGACCCAGTACTTC. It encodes CASSSGNGQGWQETQYF.

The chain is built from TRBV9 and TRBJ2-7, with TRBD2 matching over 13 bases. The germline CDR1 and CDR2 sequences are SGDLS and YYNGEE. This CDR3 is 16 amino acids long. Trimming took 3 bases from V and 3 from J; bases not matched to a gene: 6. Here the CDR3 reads CASSATGTSGIYEQYF. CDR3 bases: TGTGCCAGCAGCGCAACCGGGACTAGCGGGATCTACGAGCAGTACTTC.

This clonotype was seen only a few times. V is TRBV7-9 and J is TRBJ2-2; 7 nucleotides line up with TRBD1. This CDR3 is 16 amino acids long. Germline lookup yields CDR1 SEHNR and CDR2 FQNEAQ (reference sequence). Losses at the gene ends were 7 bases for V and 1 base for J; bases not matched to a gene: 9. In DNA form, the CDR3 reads TGTGCCAGCACCGCCGACAGGGAAGGGAACACCGGGGAGCTGTTTTTT. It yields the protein CASTADREGNTGELFF. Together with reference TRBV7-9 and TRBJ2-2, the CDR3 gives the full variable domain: DTGVSQNPRHKITKRGQNVTFRCDPISEHNRLYWYRQTLGQGPEFLTYFQNEAQLEKSRLLSDRFSAERPKGSFSTLEIQRTEQGDSAMYLCASTADREGNTGELFFGEGSRLTVL.

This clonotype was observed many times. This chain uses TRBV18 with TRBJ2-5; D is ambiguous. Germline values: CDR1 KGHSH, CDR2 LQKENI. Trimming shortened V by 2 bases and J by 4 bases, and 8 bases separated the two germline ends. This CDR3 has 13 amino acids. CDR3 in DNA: TGTGCCAGCTCACCAGGGCCAGCAGAGACCCAGTACTTC. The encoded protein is CASSPGPAETQYF. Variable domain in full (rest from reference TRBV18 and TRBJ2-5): NAGVMQNPRHLVRRRGQEARLRCSPMKGHSHVYWYRQLPEEGLKFMVYLQKENIIDESGMPKERFSAEFPKEGPSILRIQQVVRGDSAAYFCASSPGPAETQYFGPGTRLLVL.

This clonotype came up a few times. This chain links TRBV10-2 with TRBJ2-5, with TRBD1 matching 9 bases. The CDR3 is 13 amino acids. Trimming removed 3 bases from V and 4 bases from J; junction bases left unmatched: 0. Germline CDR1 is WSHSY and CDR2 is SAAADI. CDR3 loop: CASSEQGAETQYF. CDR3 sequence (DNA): TGCGCCAGCAGTGAACAGGGGGCAGAGACCCAGTACTTC.

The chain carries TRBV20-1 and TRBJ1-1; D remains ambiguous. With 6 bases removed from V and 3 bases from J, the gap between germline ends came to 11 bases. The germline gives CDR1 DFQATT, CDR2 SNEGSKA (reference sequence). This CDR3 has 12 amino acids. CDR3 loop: CSALLRYTEAFF. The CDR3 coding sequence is TGCAGTGCCCTGCTTAGGTACACTGAAGCTTTCTTT.

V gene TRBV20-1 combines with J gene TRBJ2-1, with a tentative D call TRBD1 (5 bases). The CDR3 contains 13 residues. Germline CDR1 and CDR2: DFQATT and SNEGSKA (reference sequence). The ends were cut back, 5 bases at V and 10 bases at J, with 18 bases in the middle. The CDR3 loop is CSAGAGWVGEQFF. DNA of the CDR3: TGCAGTGCTGGGGCAGGGTGGGTTGGAGAGCAGTTCTTC.

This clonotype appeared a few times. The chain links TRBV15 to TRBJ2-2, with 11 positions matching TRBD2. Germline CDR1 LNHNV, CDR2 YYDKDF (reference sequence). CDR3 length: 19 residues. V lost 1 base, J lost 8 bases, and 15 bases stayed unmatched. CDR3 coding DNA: TGTGCCACCAGCAGAGTTGGACGTGCTAGCGGGAGGTATACTGGGGAGCTGTTTTTT. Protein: CATSRVGRASGRYTGELFF.

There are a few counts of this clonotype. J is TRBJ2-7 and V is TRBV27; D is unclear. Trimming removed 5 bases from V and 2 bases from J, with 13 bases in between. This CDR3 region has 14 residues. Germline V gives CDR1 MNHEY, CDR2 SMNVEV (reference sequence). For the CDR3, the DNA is TGTGCCAGCAGTCGGTCACAGCCGCCCTACGAGCAGTACTTC. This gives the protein CASSRSQPPYEQYF.

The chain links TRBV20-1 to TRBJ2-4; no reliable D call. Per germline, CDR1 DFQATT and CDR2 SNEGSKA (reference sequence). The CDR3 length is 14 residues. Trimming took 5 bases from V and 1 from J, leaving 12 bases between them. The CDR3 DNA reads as TGCAGTGCTGGGTTCGGTTTTGCCAAAAACATTCAGTACTTC. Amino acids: CSAGFGFAKNIQYF.

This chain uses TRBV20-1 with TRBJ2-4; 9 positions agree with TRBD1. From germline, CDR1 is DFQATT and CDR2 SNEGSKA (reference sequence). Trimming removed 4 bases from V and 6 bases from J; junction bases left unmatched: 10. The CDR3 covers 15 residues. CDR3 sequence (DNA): TGCAGTGCTACAAGCTTGGGGGACAGGGTAAACATTCAGTACTTC. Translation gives CSATSLGDRVNIQYF.

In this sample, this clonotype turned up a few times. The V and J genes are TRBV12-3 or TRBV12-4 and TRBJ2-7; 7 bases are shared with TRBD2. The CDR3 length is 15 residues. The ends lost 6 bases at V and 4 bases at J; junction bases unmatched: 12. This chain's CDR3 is CASSSLAAVGYEQYF. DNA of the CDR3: TGTGCCAGCAGCTCTCTAGCGGCCGTGGGGTACGAGCAGTACTTC.

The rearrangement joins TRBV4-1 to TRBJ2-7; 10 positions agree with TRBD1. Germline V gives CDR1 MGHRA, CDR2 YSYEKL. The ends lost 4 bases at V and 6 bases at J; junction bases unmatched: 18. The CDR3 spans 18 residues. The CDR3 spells CASSLRGPGRDRGSEQYF. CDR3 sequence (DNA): TGCGCCAGCAGCCTTCGAGGCCCCGGTCGGGACAGGGGATCCGAGCAGTACTTC.